This T cell receptor (beta chain) was sequenced during a study of blood T cell repertoires in COVID-19. Original analysis: Reference gene primer amplification in the assay estimated nucleated cell counts. Clones were sequenced by immunoSEQ multiplex PCR, and TCRdb holds only the in-frame ones, with some missing. The DNA was the basis for D and trimming; V, J and clone size are from that table. The repertoire holds around 100,000 clones, roughly 81% seen once, with less than 1.5% in the top ten. The J segment lost 4 bases and the V segment lost 7 bases, leaving 9 bases of the junction unmatched. The CDR3 totals 15 residues. Germline-derived CDR1 and CDR2 are LNHDA and SQIVND (reference sequence).

This clonotype was obtained from a middle-aged man with acute or convalescent COVID-19. Sequenced: peripheral blood. This chain joins TRBV19 and TRBJ1-5; 8 bases fit TRBD1. This CDR3 is CASTVTGAGNQPQHF. The DNA of the CDR3 is TGTGCCAGTACCGTGACAGGGGCGGGAAATCAGCCCCAGCATTTT.